The present TCR beta chain was sequenced within a study of cytotoxic CD8 clonotypes in ibrutinib-treated CLL. TCRdb's copy holds only in-frame clones and misses some; the assay was immunoSEQ multiplex PCR. The repertoire holds more than 300,000 clones, with approximately 80% as singletons. The CDR3 contains 14 residues. Trimming took off 1 base at V and 7 bases at J, with 10 bases between the two ends. Germline CDR1 is MNHEY and CDR2 is SMNVEV (reference sequence). The chain couples TRBV27 to TRBJ2-2; D is possibly TRBD1 (5 bases). The sequenced sample was PBMCs, obtained before ibrutinib treatment. This clonotype was sampled from a human donor with chronic lymphocytic leukemia. In DNA, the CDR3 is TGTGCCAGCAGTTTATTGTCAGGGATCGGGGAGCTGTTTTTT. It codes for CASSLLSGIGELFF.